These T cell receptor beta chains were read from a single sample in a study of radiotherapy plus CTLA-4 blockade in lung cancer. Measured with immunoSEQ multiplex PCR; TCRdb has only the in-frame clones, and not every one. There are 130,000 or so clones in the sample; about nine tenths occur only once, and roughly 6.9% lies in the top ten. Sequences were derived from peripheral blood, sampled from a patient treated with radiotherapy plus ipilimumab. Receptor source: a human donor with non-small cell lung cancer that progressed on radiotherapy plus ipilimumab. Both conserved end residues are part of each CDR3. Fields, in order: clone size, J gene, D gene, V gene, CDR3 protein, CDR3 DNA. D genes are given only for firm matches. Some rows have no size entry. The others give once, few or many, or a class for an expanded clone.

>NA|TRBJ1-1|NA|TRBV27
CASTAPTVLFNTEAFF
TGTGCCAGCACGGCTCCTACTGTCCTTTTTAACACTGAAGCTTTCTTT
>NA|TRBJ2-7|NA|TRBV5-6
CASSVETYEQYF
TGTGCCAGCAGCGTAGAGACCTACGAGCAGTACTTC
>NA|TRBJ2-5|TRBD2|TRBV4-1
CASSQLGLVGETQYF
TGCGCCAGCAGCCAACTGGGACTAGTTGGGGAGACCCAGTACTTC
>NA|TRBJ2-7|NA|TRBV2
CASSQSFYEQYF
TGTGCCAGCAGCCAGTCCTTCTACGAGCAGTACTTC
>NA|TRBJ2-1|NA|TRBV6-6
CASSYGGRSYNEQFF
TGTGCCAGCAGTTACGGCGGACGCTCCTACAATGAGCAGTTCTTC
>NA|TRBJ1-2|NA|TRBV9
CASSVTPSEAGKGGGYTF
TGTGCCAGCAGCGTAACCCCCAGCGAGGCGGGGAAGGGAGGAGGCTACACCTTC
>NA|TRBJ2-6|NA|TRBV5-5
CASSAFSGANVLTF
TGTGCCAGCAGCGCTTTCTCTGGGGCCAACGTCCTGACTTTC
>NA|TRBJ2-1|NA|TRBV5-1
CASSLDAGRSNNEQFF
TGCGCCAGCAGCTTGGATGCAGGGAGATCTAACAATGAGCAGTTCTTC
>NA|TRBJ1-1|NA|TRBV18
CASSLDMNTEAFF
TGTGCCAGCTCACTGGACATGAACACTGAAGCTTTCTTT
>NA|TRBJ2-7|NA|TRBV6-5
CASSYSFARSYEQYF
TGTGCCAGCAGTTACAGTTTCGCCAGGTCCTACGAGCAGTACTTC
>once|TRBJ2-3|NA|TRBV5-1
CASSLVPPGTSSTDTQYF
TGCGCCAGCAGCTTGGTACCCCCCGGGACTTCCAGCACAGATACGCAGTATTTT